Listed below are T cell receptor beta chains from one sample, sequenced in a study of molecular identifiers for immune sequencing clone quantification. TCRdb processed the PCR reads anew with MiXCR; each CDR3 protein has one entry. The table includes fewer than 350,000 distinct CDR3 sequences, 20% to 25% detected once. The specimen sequenced was naive CD8+ T cells from blood, with Jurkat cell RNA spiked in. The receptors stem from a human donor in good health. Some libraries in this study had Jurkat cell RNA spiked in. CDR3s leave out the opening cysteine and the closing phenylalanine or tryptophan.

v_call,j_call,cdr3_aa
TRBV28,TRBJ1-5,ASSSTPRTTSNQPQH
TRBV6-5,TRBJ2-2,ASSYSTGADGELF
TRBV6-6,TRBJ2-7,ASIRQGLDYEQY
TRBV13,TRBJ1-2,ASSPRTGTGFYGYT
TRBV6-5,TRBJ2-3,ASSSTGGARYTQY
TRBV6-2/TRBV6-3,TRBJ2-3,ASSYVAVGTDTRY
TRBV6-5,TRBJ1-5,ASSSDSENQPQH
TRBV7-6,TRBJ1-1,ASSLADRGDTEAF
TRBV2,TRBJ2-3,ASSAKWALDTDTQY
TRBV5-3,TRBJ1-1,AGSRHTEAF
TRBV20-1,TRBJ1-3,SAKTPKGTIY
TRBV6-1,TRBJ1-2,ASTGQLHSSNYGYT
TRBV19,TRBJ1-5,ASQLQGYQPQH
TRBV5-5,TRBJ2-7,ASSVEWGRTYEQY
TRBV6-2/TRBV6-3,TRBJ2-3,ASSYSGSGSIAQY
TRBV20-1,TRBJ2-3,SASQGLAGIRRGSTDTQY
TRBV5-1,TRBJ1-1,ASSFSPPGEEGNTEAF
TRBV4-3,TRBJ1-5,ASSQVLGANQPQH
TRBV14,TRBJ2-2,ASGTRWSNTGELF
TRBV29-1,TRBJ2-1,SVEDEKDNNEQF